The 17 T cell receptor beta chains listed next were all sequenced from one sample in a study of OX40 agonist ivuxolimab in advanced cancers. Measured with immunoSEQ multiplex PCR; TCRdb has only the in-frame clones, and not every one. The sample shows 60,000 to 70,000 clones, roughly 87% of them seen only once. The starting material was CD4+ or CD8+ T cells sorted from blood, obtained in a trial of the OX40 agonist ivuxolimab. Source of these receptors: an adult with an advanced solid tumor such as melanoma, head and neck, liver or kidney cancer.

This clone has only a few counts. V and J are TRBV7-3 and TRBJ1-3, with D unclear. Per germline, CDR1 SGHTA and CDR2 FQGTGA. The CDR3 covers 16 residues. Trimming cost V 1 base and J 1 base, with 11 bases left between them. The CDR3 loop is CASSLSAPSSGNTIYF. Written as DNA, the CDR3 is TGTGCCAGCAGCTTAAGCGCCCCATCATCTGGAAACACCATATATTTT.

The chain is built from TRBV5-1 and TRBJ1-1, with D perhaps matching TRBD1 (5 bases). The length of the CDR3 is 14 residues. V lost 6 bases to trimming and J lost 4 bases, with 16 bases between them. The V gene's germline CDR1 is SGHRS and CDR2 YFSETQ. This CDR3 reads CASTFGGVGTEAFF. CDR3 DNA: TGCGCCAGCACCTTCGGGGGGGTCGGCACTGAAGCTTTCTTT.

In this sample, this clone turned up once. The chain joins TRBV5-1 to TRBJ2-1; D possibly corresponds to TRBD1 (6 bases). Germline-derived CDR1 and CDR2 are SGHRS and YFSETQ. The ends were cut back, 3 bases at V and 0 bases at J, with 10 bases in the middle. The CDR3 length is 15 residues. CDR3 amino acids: CASSWTVSSYNEQFF. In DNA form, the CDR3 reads TGCGCCAGCAGCTGGACAGTGAGCTCCTACAATGAGCAGTTCTTC.

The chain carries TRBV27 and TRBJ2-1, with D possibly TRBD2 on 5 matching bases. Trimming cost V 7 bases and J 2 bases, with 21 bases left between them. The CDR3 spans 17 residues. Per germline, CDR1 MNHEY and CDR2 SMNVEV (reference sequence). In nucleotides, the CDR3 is TGTGCCAGCACCCTACTACCCCTAGCCGCCCCCTACAATGAGCAGTTCTTC. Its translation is CASTLLPLAAPYNEQFF.

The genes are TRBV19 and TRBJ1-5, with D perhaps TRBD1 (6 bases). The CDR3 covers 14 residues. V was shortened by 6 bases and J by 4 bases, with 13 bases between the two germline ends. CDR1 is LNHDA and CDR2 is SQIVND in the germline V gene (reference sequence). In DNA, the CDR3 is TGTGCCAGTAGGACAGGACAGCAGAATCAGCCCCAGCATTTT. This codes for CASRTGQQNQPQHF.

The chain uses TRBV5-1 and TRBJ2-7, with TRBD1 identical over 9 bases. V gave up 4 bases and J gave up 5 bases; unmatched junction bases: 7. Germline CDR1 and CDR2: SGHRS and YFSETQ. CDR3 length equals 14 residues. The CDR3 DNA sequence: TGCGCCAGCAGCCCTCGGGACAGGGCCAACGAGCAGTACTTC. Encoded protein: CASSPRDRANEQYF.

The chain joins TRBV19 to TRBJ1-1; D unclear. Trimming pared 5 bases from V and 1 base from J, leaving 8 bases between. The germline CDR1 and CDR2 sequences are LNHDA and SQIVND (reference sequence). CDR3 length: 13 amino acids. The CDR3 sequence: CASSHDKNTEAFF. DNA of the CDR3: TGTGCCAGTAGTCATGACAAGAACACTGAAGCTTTCTTT.

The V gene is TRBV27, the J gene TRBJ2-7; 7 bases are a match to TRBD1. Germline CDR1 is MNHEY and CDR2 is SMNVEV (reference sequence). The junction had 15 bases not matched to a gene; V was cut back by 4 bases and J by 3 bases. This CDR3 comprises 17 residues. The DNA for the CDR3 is TGTGCCAGCAGTTCCCAGGTATTTGCAGGGGGAGTCTACGAGCAGTACTTC. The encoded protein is CASSSQVFAGGVYEQYF.

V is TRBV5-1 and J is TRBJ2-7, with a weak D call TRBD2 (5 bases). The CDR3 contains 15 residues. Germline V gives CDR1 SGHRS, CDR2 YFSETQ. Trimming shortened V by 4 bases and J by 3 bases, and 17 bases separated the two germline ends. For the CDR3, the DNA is TGCGCCAGCAGCACAGATTCGGGATCCTACTACGAGCAGTACTTC. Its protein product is CASSTDSGSYYEQYF.

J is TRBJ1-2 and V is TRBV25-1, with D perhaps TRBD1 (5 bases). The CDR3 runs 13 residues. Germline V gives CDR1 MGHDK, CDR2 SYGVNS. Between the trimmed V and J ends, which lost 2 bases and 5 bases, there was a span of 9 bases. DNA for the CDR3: TGTGCCAGCAGTGAAGACAGAAATTATGGCTACACCTTC. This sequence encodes CASSEDRNYGYTF.

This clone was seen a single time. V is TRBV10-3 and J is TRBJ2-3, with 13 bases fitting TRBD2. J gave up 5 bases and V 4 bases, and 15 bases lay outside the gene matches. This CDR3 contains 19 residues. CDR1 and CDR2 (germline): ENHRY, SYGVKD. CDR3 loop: CAISGGASGLAGEGDTQYF. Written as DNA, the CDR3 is TGTGCCATCAGTGGGGGTGCCAGCGGACTAGCGGGAGAAGGAGATACGCAGTATTTT.

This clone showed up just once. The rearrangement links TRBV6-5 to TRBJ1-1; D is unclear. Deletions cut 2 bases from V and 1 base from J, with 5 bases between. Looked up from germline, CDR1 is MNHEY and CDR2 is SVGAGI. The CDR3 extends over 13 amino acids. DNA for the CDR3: TGTGCCAGCAGTTACACGACGAACACTGAAGCTTTCTTT. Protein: CASSYTTNTEAFF.

As DNA, the CDR3 is TGTGCCAGTAGTAATGGGCGGGCGGGGTACAATGAGCAGTTCTTC. This encodes CASSNGRAGYNEQFF. This sequence joins TRBV19 and TRBJ2-1, with D perhaps matching TRBD2 (6 bases). In germline, CDR1 is LNHDA, CDR2 SQIVND (reference sequence). The CDR3 is 15 amino acids. Trimming shortened V by 4 bases and J by 4 bases, and 14 bases separated the two germline ends.

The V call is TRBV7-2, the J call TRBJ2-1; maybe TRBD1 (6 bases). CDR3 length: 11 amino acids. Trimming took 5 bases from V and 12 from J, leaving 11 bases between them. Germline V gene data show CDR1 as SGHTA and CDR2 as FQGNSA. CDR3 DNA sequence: TGTGCCAGCAGCATAGGGGGAGCGCAGTTCTTC. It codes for CASSIGGAQFF.

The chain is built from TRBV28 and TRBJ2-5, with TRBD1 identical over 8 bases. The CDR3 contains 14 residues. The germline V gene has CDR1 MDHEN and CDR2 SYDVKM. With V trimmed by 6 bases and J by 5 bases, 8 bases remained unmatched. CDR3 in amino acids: CASRGQGALETQYF. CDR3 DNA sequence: TGTGCCAGCAGGGGGCAGGGGGCTTTGGAGACCCAGTACTTC.

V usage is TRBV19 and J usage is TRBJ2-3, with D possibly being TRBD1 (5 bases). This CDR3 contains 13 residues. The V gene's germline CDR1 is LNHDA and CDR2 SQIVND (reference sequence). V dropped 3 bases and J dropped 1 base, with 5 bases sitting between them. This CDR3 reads CASSIRGTDTQYF. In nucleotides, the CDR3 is TGTGCCAGTAGTATCAGGGGCACAGATACGCAGTATTTT. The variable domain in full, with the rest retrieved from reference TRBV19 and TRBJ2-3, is DGGITQSPKYLFRKEGQNVTLSCEQNLNHDAMYWYRQDPGQGLRLIYYSQIVNDFQKGDIAEGYSVSREKKESFPLTVTSAQKNPTAFYLCASSIRGTDTQYFGPGTRLTVL.

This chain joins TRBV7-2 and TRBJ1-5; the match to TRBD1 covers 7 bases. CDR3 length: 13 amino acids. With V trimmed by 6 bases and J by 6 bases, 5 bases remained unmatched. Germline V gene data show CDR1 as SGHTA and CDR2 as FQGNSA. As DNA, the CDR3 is TGTGCCAGCAGTTGGGGACAGCTTCAGCCCCAGCATTTT. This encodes CASSWGQLQPQHF.